The clone carrying this TCR beta chain has just one count. The antigen remains unidentified. This entry belongs to a study of CD8+ T cells in alopecia areata. General study results and limits: Clarity of TCR sharing across patients fell short of that in mice, possibly HLA-related.

Treatment noted: oral pan-JAK inhibitor, 5-10 mg twice daily. RNA, once extracted, was reverse transcribed into cDNA for use as the sequencing template. The repertoire was sequenced with immunoSEQ multiplex PCR; TCRdb's copy has only in-frame clones and lacks some. The table shows about 200,000 clones, with roughly three fifths occurring only once. The CDR3 sequence is 11 residues long. The ends were cut back, 6 bases at V and 2 bases at J, with 4 bases in the middle. Germline V gene sequence: CDR1 WSHSY, CDR2 SAAADI. This TCR was sampled from a human donor with alopecia areata. The input for sequencing was CD4+ T cells sorted from blood, taken at approximately week 50, from a patient treated with tofacitinib. The chain is built from TRBV10-2 and TRBJ2-5; D is ambiguous. CDR3: CASRGQETQYF. The DNA for the CDR3 is TGCGCCAGCAGGGGGCAAGAGACCCAGTACTTC.